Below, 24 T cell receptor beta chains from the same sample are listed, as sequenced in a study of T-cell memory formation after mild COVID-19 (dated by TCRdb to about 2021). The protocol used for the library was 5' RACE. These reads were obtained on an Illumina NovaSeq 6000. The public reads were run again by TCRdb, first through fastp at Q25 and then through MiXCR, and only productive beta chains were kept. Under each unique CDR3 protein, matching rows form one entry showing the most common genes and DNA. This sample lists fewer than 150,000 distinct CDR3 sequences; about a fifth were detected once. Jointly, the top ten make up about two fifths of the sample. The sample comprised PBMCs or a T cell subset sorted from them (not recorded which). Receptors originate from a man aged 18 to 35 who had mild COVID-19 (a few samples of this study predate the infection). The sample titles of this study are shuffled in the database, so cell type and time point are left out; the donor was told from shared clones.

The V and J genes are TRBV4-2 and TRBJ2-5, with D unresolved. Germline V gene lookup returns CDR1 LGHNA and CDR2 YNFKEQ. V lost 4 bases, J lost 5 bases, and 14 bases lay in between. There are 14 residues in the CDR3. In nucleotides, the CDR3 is TGTGCCAGCAGCCCAGATACCAGTAGGGAGACCCAGTACTTC. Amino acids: CASSPDTSRETQYF.

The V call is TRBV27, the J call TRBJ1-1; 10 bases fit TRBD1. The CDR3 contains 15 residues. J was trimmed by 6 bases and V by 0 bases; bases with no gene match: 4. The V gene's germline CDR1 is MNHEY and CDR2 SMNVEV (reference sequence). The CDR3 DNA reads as TGTGCCAGCAGTTTATCCGGGACAGGGGTATCTGAAGCTTTCTTT. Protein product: CASSLSGTGVSEAFF.

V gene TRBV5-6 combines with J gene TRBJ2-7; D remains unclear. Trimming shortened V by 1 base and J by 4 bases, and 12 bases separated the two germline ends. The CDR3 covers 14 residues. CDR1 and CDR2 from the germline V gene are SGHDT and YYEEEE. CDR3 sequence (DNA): TGTGCCAGCAGCTTGTCCGGCAGCTATTACGAGCAGTACTTC. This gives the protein CASSLSGSYYEQYF.

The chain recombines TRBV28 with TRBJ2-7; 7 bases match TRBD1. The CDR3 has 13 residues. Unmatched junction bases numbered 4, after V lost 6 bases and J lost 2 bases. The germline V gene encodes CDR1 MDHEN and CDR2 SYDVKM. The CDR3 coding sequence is TGTGCCAGCAGCCCCGACAGGGCCTACGAGCAGTACGTC. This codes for CASSPDRAYEQYV.

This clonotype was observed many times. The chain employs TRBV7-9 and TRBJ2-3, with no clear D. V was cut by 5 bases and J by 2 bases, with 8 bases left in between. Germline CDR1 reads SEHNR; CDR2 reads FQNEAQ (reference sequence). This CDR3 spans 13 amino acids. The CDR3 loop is CASSPDTTDTQYF. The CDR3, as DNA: TGTGCCAGCAGCCCCGACACCACAGATACGCAGTATTTT.

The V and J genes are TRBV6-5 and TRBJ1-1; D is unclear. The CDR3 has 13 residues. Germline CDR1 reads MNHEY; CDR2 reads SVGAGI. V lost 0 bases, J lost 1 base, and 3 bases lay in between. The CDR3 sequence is CASSYSENTEAFF. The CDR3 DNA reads TGTGCCAGCAGTTACTCGGAGAACACTGAAGCTTTCTTT.

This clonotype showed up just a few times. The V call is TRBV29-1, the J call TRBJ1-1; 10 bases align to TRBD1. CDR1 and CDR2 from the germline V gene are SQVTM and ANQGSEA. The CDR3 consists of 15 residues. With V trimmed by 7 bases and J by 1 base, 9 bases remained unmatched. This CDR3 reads CSAVPGQGSNTEAFF. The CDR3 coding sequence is TGCAGCGCAGTCCCGGGACAGGGGTCGAACACTGAAGCTTTCTTT.

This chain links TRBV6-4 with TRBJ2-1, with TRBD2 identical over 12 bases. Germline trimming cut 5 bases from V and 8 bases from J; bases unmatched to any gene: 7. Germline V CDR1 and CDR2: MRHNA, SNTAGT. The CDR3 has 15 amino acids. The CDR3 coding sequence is TGTGCCAGCAGTCAAACTAGCGGGGGGTACTATGAGCAGTTCTTC. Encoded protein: CASSQTSGGYYEQFF.

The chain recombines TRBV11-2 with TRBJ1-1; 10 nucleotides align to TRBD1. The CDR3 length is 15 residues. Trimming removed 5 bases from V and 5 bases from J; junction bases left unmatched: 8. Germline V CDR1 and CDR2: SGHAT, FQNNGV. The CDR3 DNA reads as TGTGCCAGCAGCCCCGGACAGGGGGGTTGGACTGAAGCTTTCTTT. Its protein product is CASSPGQGGWTEAFF.

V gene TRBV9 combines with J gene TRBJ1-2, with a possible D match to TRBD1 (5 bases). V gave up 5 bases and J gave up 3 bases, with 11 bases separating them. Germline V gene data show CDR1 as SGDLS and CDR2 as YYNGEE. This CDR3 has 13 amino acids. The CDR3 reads CASSADRDYGYTF. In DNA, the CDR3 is TGTGCCAGCAGTGCAGACAGAGACTATGGCTACACCTTC.

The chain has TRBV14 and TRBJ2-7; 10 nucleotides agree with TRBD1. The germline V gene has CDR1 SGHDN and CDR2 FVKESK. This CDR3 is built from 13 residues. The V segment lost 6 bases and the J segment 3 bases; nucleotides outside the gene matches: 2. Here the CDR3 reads CASRGDRGYEQYF. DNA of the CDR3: TGTGCCAGCAGAGGGGACAGGGGCTACGAGCAGTACTTC. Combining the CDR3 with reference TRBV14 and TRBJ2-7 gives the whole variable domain EAGVTQFPSHSVIEKGQTVTLRCDPISGHDNLYWYRRVMGKEIKFLLHFVKESKQDESGMPNNRFLAERTGGTYSTLKVQPAELEDSGVYFCASRGDRGYEQYFGPGTRLTVT.

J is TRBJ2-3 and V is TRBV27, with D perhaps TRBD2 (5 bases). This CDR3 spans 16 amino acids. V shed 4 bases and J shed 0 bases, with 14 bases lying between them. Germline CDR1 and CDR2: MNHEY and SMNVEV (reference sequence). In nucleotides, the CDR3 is TGTGCCAGCAGTTCTGCGGGCCTGGCTAGCACAGATACGCAGTATTTT. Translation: CASSSAGLASTDTQYF.

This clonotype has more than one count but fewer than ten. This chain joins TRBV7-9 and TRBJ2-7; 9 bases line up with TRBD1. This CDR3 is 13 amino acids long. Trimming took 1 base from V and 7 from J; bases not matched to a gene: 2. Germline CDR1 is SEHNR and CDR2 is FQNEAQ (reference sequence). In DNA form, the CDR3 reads TGTGCCAGCAGCTTAGGGGACAGGGATGAGCAGTACGTC. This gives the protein CASSLGDRDEQYV.

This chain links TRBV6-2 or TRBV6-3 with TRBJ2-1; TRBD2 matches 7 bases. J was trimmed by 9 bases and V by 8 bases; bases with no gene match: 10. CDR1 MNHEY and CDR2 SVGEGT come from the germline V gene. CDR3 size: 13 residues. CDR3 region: CASVSAGVGEQFF. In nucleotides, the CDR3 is TGTGCCAGCGTCAGTGCGGGGGTGGGTGAGCAGTTCTTC.

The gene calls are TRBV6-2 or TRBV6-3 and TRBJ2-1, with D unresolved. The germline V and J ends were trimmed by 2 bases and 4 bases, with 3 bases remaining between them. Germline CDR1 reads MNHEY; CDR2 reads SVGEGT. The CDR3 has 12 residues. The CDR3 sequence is CASSYTYNEQFF. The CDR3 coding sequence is TGTGCCAGCAGTTACACTTACAATGAGCAGTTCTTC.

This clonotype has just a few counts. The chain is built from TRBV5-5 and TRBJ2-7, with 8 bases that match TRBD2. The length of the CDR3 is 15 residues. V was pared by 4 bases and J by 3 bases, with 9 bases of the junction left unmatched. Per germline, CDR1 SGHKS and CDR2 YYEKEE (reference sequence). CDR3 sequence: CASSPGVAGLYEQYF. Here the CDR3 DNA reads TGTGCCAGCAGCCCCGGGGTAGCGGGACTCTACGAGCAGTACTTC. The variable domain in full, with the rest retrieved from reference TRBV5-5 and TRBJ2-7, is DAGVTQSPTHLIKTRGQQVTLRCSPISGHKSVSWYQQVLGQGPQFIFQYYEKEERGRGNFPDRFSARQFPNYSSELNVNALLLGDSALYLCASSPGVAGLYEQYFGPGTRLTVT.

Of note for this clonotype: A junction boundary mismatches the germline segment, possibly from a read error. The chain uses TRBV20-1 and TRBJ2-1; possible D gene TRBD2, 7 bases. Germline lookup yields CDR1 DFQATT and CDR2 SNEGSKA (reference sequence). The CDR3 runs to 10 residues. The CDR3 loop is CSAPRGAVIF. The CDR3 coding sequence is TGCAGTGCTCCTCGGGGGGCGGTGATCTTC.

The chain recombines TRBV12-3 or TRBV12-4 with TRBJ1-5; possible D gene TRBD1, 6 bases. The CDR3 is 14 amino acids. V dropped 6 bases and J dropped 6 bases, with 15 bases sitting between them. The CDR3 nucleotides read TGTGCCAGCAGACTGACAGGTTCGGGTCAGCCCCAGCATTTT. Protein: CASRLTGSGQPQHF.

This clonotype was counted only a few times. The CDR3 DNA is TGCGCCAGCACCGAAGACAGGGTTGGAGAAAAACTGTTTTTT. Its protein product is CASTEDRVGEKLFF. V is TRBV5-1 and J is TRBJ1-4; 7 bases align to TRBD1. The V gene end was trimmed by 6 bases and the J gene end by 8 bases; junction bases not matched to a gene: 10. Germline CDR1 reads SGHRS; CDR2 reads YFSETQ. This CDR3 contains 14 residues.

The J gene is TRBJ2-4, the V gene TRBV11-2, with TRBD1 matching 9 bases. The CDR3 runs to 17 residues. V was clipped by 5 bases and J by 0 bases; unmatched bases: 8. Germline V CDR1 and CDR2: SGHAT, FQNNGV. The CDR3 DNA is TGTGCCAGCAGCGTACCACAGGGGGCGTCAGCCAAAAACATTCAGTACTTC. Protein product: CASSVPQGASAKNIQYF.

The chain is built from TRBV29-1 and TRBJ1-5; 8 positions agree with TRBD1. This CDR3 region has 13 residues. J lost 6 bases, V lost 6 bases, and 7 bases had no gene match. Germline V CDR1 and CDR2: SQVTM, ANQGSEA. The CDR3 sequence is CSVTTGDSQPQHF. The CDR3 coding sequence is TGCAGCGTAACGACAGGGGATAGTCAGCCCCAGCATTTT.

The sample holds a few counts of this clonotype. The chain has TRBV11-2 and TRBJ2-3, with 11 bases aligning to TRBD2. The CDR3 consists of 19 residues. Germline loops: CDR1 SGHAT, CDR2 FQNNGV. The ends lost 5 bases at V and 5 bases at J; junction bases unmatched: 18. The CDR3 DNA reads TGTGCCAGCAGCAAAAAAACCGGGACAGGGACTAGCGGTGGAGATACGCAGTATTTT. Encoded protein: CASSKKTGTGTSGGDTQYF.

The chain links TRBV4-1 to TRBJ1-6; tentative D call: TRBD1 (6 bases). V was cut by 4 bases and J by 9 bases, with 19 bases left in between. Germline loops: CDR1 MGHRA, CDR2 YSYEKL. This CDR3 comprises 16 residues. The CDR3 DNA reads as TGCGCCAGCAGCCCGAGGGAGCCAGGGGTTGGTTCACCCCTCCACTTT. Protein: CASSPREPGVGSPLHF.

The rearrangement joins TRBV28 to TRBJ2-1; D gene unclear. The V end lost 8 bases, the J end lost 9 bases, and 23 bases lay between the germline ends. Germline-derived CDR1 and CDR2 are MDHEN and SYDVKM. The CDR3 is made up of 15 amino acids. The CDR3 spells CASSPGPKAHSEQFF. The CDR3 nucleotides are TGTGCCAGCTCACCCGGGCCCAAAGCACACAGTGAGCAGTTCTTC.